Below, one TCR beta chain is given with its context. Its specific antigen is unknown. Base qualities are not provided; no much larger clone lies one nucleotide away. Receptor amplification or capture employed the immunoSEQ multiplex PCR assay. Sourced from immuneACCESS, this table was stored by TCRdb with only in-frame sequences that have V and J called. A share of the clones is absent; for the studies checked, an unresolved V gene accounts for under half, and the remainder has no known explanation. In this sample the table shows roughly 20,000 clones, 85% to 90% of which occur a single time. Approximately 0.73% of the sample is taken by the ten largest. The source of the sample is a study of T cells in narcolepsy (dated by TCRdb to between 2018 and 2020). Study-level background: The study enrolled patients with narcolepsy type 1 or type 2 (NT1, NT2) together with healthy control donors. To look for autoreactive T cells in narcolepsy patients that target self-antigens of hypocretin neurons (hypocretin, TRIB2), the study used TCR Vbeta sequencing to follow clonotypes in blood and CSF.

Points the paper makes about the study in general: Plots that compared CSF and blood CD4+ T cell clonotypes from the same patient highlighted HCRT-specific and TRIB2-specific autoreactive clonotypes. According to the report, autoreactive clonotypes were detected serially in the blood of the same patients and of different patients, but not in healthy controls. Numbers of sequenced blood memory CD4+ clonotypes were comparable, with averages of some 40,000 in patients and approximately 33,000 in controls. Some blood memory CD4+ repertoires from patients and controls contained no sequences matching autoreactive T cell clones.

Memory CD4+ T cells were sorted ex vivo from peripheral blood of narcolepsy patients and healthy controls for TCR Vbeta sequencing. V loses 6 bases at its end and J loses 2 bases; junction bases beyond the gene matches: 5. As encoded in the germline V gene, CDR1 is SNHLY while CDR2 is FYNNEI. Including cysteine and phenylalanine, the CDR3 has 15 amino acids. Of the read, only the CDR3 DNA is kept; its 45 bases are in frame from base 1. The sample comprised memory (CD45RA-) CD4+ T cells from blood. The sample's cell subset or site label, in plain terms: memory T cells sorted ex vivo from peripheral blood. This TCR derives from a human donor in good health. The V gene is TRBV2 and the J gene is TRBJ1-5; TRBD1 agrees with 9 junctional bases. This receptor has the CDR3 CASSPRTGGNQPQHF. Read as DNA, the sequence is TGTGCCAGCAGCCCCAGGACAGGGGGCAATCAGCCCCAGCATTTT.